One sample yielded the 27 T cell receptor beta chains listed below, sequenced in a study of CD8 T cells in ankylosing spondylitis. TCRdb reprocessed the 5' RACE reads via MiXCR and lists one record per CDR3 protein. The table has around 30,000 distinct CDR3 sequences, approximately 15% seen once. The source material was blood. Every receptor here comes from a male donor with ankylosing spondylitis or in good health (not recorded which).

V and J are TRBV6-5 and TRBJ2-1, with 7 bases fitting TRBD1. Germline lookup yields CDR1 MNHEY and CDR2 SVGAGI. The CDR3 has 13 residues. After removal of 0 bases from V and 9 bases from J, the junction contained 2 bases not matched to a gene. CDR3: CASSYSGTVEQFF. CDR3 DNA: TGTGCCAGCAGTTACTCGGGGACAGTTGAGCAGTTCTTC.

The rearrangement joins TRBV6-2 or TRBV6-3 to TRBJ2-1, with a weak D call TRBD2 (6 bases). The germline gives CDR1 MNHEY, CDR2 SVGEGT. The length of the CDR3 is 11 residues. The V end lost 5 bases, the J end lost 9 bases, and 8 bases lay between the germline ends. CDR3 residues: CASSRLGEQFF. The CDR3 nucleotides are TGTGCCAGCAGTCGACTAGGTGAGCAGTTCTTC.

The V and J genes are TRBV7-2 and TRBJ2-1; 10 nucleotides line up with TRBD2. The CDR3 has 18 residues. The germline V gene has CDR1 SGHTA and CDR2 FQGNSA. V shed 0 bases and J 6 bases; nucleotides not matched to a gene: 11. CDR3 DNA: TGTGCCAGCAGCTTAGCCCGCAGGGCTAGCGGGAGAGGCAATGAGCAGTTCTTC. Protein product: CASSLARRASGRGNEQFF.

The table lists this clonotype with a few counts. V is TRBV7-9 and J is TRBJ2-3; TRBD2 might be the D (5 bases). The V end lost 6 bases, the J end lost 2 bases, and 12 bases lay between the germline ends. This CDR3 region has 14 residues. CDR1 SEHNR and CDR2 FQNEAQ come from the germline V gene (reference sequence). The chain's CDR3 is CASSYREPTDTQYF. For the CDR3, the DNA is TGTGCCAGCAGTTACCGGGAACCCACAGATACGCAGTATTTT.

The chain carries TRBV6-1 and TRBJ1-5; TRBD1 aligns across 9 bases. CDR3 length: 18 amino acids. Germline trimming cut 1 base from V and 0 bases from J; bases unmatched to any gene: 7. Germline V gene sequence: CDR1 MNHNS, CDR2 SASEGT. In DNA form, the CDR3 reads TGTGCCAGCAGTGAAGTCGGGACAGGGTTAAATAGCAATCAGCCCCAGCATTTT. Its protein product is CASSEVGTGLNSNQPQHF.

This clonotype was seen a handful of times. The chain is built from TRBV5-1 and TRBJ2-5; 8 nucleotides agree with TRBD2. Unmatched junction bases numbered 11, after V lost 0 bases and J lost 13 bases. This CDR3 contains 14 residues. Germline V CDR1 and CDR2: SGHRS, YFSETQ. The CDR3 nucleotides are TGCGCCAGCAGCTTGGTTGGCGGGGGGCCGTTTGCGTACTTC. Protein: CASSLVGGGPFAYF.

The V gene is TRBV10-3, the J gene TRBJ2-1, with 10 bases lining up with TRBD2. The V segment lost 8 bases and the J segment 6 bases; nucleotides outside the gene matches: 10. The CDR3 has 15 residues. Germline V lookup: CDR1 ENHRY, CDR2 SYGVKD. CDR3 in amino acids: CAIGYTSGDGNEQFF. The CDR3, as DNA: TGTGCCATCGGGTACACTAGCGGGGACGGCAATGAGCAGTTCTTC.

The chain couples TRBV29-1 to TRBJ2-3, with D maybe TRBD1 (6 bases). The CDR3 runs to 15 residues. Germline loops: CDR1 SQVTM, CDR2 ANQGSEA. The V and J ends lost 6 bases and 1 base respectively, with 17 bases between them. As DNA, the CDR3 is TGCAGCGTAGATACAGGGTCCCGGGGCACAGATACGCAGTATTTT. This codes for CSVDTGSRGTDTQYF.

This clonotype was counted between two and nine times. The chain employs TRBV3-1 and TRBJ2-3; TRBD1 agrees at 8 bases. The CDR3 consists of 17 residues. The V segment lost 1 base and the J segment 4 bases; nucleotides outside the gene matches: 10. Germline V gives CDR1 LGHDT, CDR2 YNNKEL (reference sequence). The CDR3 protein is CASSQGIRTGSADTQYF. CDR3 bases: TGTGCCAGCAGCCAAGGGATCCGGACAGGGAGTGCAGATACGCAGTATTTT.

CDR3 sequence (DNA): TGTGCCAGCAGCTCTAGCGGGGGAGCGAACAATGAGCAGTTCTTC. Amino acids: CASSSSGGANNEQFF. The chain is built from TRBV7-2 and TRBJ2-1; 10 bases agree with TRBD2. This CDR3 has 15 residues. Unmatched junction bases numbered 5, after V lost 4 bases and J lost 5 bases. Per germline, CDR1 SGHTA and CDR2 FQGNSA. The full variable domain, with the rest looked up from reference TRBV7-2 and TRBJ2-1, is GAGVSQSPSNKVTEKGKDVELRCDPISGHTALYWYRQSLGQGLEFLIYFQGNSAPDKSGLPSDRFSAERTGGSVSTLTIQRTQQEDSAVYLCASSSSGGANNEQFFGPGTRLTVL.

The chain joins TRBV20-1 to TRBJ2-7, with D tentatively TRBD1 (6 bases). Looked up from germline, CDR1 is DFQATT and CDR2 is SNEGSKA (reference sequence). Trimming took 3 bases from V and 2 from J, leaving 14 bases between them. The CDR3 spans 14 residues. The CDR3 nucleotides are TGCAGTGCTAGCGAACTGGGACAAGCCTACGAGCAGTACTTC. Translating it yields CSASELGQAYEQYF.

This clonotype was found a few times. The chain is built from TRBV20-1 and TRBJ2-3; D possibly corresponds to TRBD2 (5 bases). This CDR3 comprises 14 residues. V was trimmed by 0 bases and J by 0 bases, leaving 7 bases between them. Germline V gene lookup returns CDR1 DFQATT and CDR2 SNEGSKA (reference sequence). In DNA, the CDR3 is TGCAGTGCTAGAGACCGGGGTAGCACAGATACGCAGTATTTT. Translating gives CSARDRGSTDTQYF.

This clonotype was recorded a few times. Here the CDR3 reads CASAQPAADTNTGELFF. CDR3 DNA: TGTGCCAGTGCCCAACCTGCGGCGGATACGAACACCGGGGAGCTGTTTTTT. The chain joins TRBV19 to TRBJ2-2; D gene ambiguous. The CDR3 is made up of 17 amino acids. Germline V gives CDR1 LNHDA, CDR2 SQIVND (reference sequence). V shed 8 bases and J shed 0 bases, with 19 bases lying between them.

This chain joins TRBV7-9 and TRBJ1-5; D gene unclear. CDR1 and CDR2 from the germline V gene are SEHNR and FQNEAQ (reference sequence). This CDR3 contains 15 residues. V was trimmed by 1 base and J by 0 bases, leaving 7 bases between them. Here the CDR3 reads CASSLGATSNQPQHF. For the CDR3, the DNA is TGTGCCAGCAGCTTAGGTGCGACTAGCAATCAGCCCCAGCATTTT.

The J gene is TRBJ1-3, the V gene TRBV18, with D tentatively TRBD1 (5 bases). Trimming took off 3 bases at V and 3 bases at J, with 9 bases between the two ends. This CDR3 region has 14 residues. CDR1 is KGHSH, CDR2 LQKENI, per germline. Written as DNA, the CDR3 is TGTGCCAGCTCACCCCCCGACAGTGGAAACACCATATATTTT. Translating it yields CASSPPDSGNTIYF.

The rearrangement links TRBV7-3 to TRBJ2-3; no reliable D call. The CDR3 loop spans 16 amino acids. The V and J ends lost 5 bases and 4 bases respectively, with 19 bases between them. Germline-derived CDR1 and CDR2 are SGHTA and FQGTGA. CDR3 nucleotide sequence: TGTGCCAGCAGCCCCAGGCCTCCCACCCAGGCAGATACGCAGTATTTT. It codes for CASSPRPPTQADTQYF.

V usage is TRBV2 and J usage is TRBJ2-1; D perhaps matches TRBD2 (6 bases). The V end was cut by 3 bases, the J end by 0 bases, with 9 bases between. Germline V gene sequence: CDR1 SNHLY, CDR2 FYNNEI. The CDR3 has 15 amino acids. CDR3 loop: CASSEAGRSYNEQFF. The CDR3, as DNA: TGTGCCAGCAGTGAGGCGGGGCGCTCCTACAATGAGCAGTTCTTC.

This chain uses TRBV27 with TRBJ2-1, with 8 nucleotides matching TRBD2. Trimming took 0 bases from V and 4 from J; bases not matched to a gene: 2. CDR3 length: 15 amino acids. CDR1 and CDR2 from the germline V gene are MNHEY and SMNVEV (reference sequence). CDR3 protein: CASSLSGGVYNEQFF. The CDR3 DNA sequence: TGTGCCAGCAGTTTATCCGGGGGGGTTTACAATGAGCAGTTCTTC.

The genes are TRBV5-1 and TRBJ2-2, with 7 bases identical to TRBD1. The CDR3 spans 14 residues. In germline, CDR1 is SGHRS, CDR2 YFSETQ. Germline trimming cut 1 base from V and 4 bases from J; bases unmatched to any gene: 1. CDR3 loop: CASSLWDSTGELFF. The CDR3, as DNA: TGCGCCAGCAGCTTGTGGGACAGCACCGGGGAGCTGTTTTTT.

In this sample, this clonotype turned up a few times. V gene TRBV6-6 combines with J gene TRBJ2-2; a possible D gene is TRBD2 (5 bases). Germline CDR1 and CDR2: MNHNY and SVGAGI (reference sequence). The length of the CDR3 is 11 residues. V was cut by 6 bases and J by 8 bases, with 7 bases left in between. DNA for the CDR3: TGTGCCAGCAGCGGGGAGGGGGAGCTGTTTTTT. Translating gives CASSGEGELFF.

Within the sample, this clonotype is medium-sized. This CDR3 reads CASGDSNQPQHF. The DNA for the CDR3 is TGTGCTAGCGGGGATAGCAATCAGCCCCAGCATTTT. The chain recombines TRBV28 with TRBJ1-5; D unclear. There are 12 residues in the CDR3. The germline V gene encodes CDR1 MDHEN and CDR2 SYDVKM. Combining the CDR3 with reference TRBV28 and TRBJ1-5 gives the whole variable domain DVKVTQSSRYLVKRTGEKVFLECVQDMDHENMFWYRQDPGLGLRLIYFSYDVKMKEKGDIPEGYSVSREKKERFSLILESASTNQTSMYLCASGDSNQPQHFGDGTRLSIL.

In its sample, this clonotype was seen a few times. J is TRBJ2-2 and V is TRBV25-1; D possibly uses TRBD1 or TRBD2 (5 bases each). Trimming cost V 3 bases and J 8 bases, with 7 bases left between them. CDR1 and CDR2 (germline): MGHDK, SYGVNS. CDR3 length: 12 residues. DNA for the CDR3: TGTGCCAGCAGTGAGGGACGAGGGGAGCTGTTTTTT. Its translation: CASSEGRGELFF.

J is TRBJ2-2 and V is TRBV5-1; the match to TRBD1 covers 8 bases. Germline V gives CDR1 SGHRS, CDR2 YFSETQ. V was pared by 6 bases and J by 2 bases, with 9 bases of the junction left unmatched. The CDR3 is 16 amino acids. The DNA of the CDR3 is TGCGCCAGCACTCCGGGGACAGGTCGTAACACCGGGGAGCTGTTTTTT. It codes for CASTPGTGRNTGELFF.

The chain combines TRBV29-1 with TRBJ2-4; a possible D gene is TRBD2 (5 bases). The V gene's germline CDR1 is SQVTM and CDR2 ANQGSEA. This CDR3 contains 11 residues. Trimming stripped 7 bases from V and 13 bases from J, with 17 bases between. CDR3 bases: TGCAGCGGAAGCGCCGGGGAGTGGCAGTACTTC. Its translation is CSGSAGEWQYF.

This rearrangement joins TRBV7-9 to TRBJ2-4, with D uncertain. This CDR3 comprises 14 residues. CDR1 and CDR2 from the germline V gene are SEHNR and FQNEAQ (reference sequence). Deletions cut 3 bases from V and 8 bases from J, with 14 bases between. Written as DNA, the CDR3 is TGTGCCAGCAGCTTCATTCCGGGTGGGGACATTCAGTACTTC. Translation: CASSFIPGGDIQYF. The entire variable domain, with the rest obtained from reference TRBV7-9 and TRBJ2-4, is as follows: DTGVSQNPRHKITKRGQNVTFRCDPISEHNRLYWYRQTLGQGPEFLTYFQNEAQLEKSRLLSDRFSAERPKGSFSTLEIQRTEQGDSAMYLCASSFIPGGDIQYFGAGTRLSVL.

The chain combines TRBV7-8 with TRBJ1-5; D is unclear. CDR1 is SGHVS and CDR2 is FQNEAQ in the germline V gene. The CDR3 is 13 amino acids. With 5 bases removed from V and 2 bases from J, the gap between germline ends came to 7 bases. The CDR3 nucleotides are TGTGCCAGCAGCCAGGTCGGCAATCAGCCCCAGCATTTT. Protein: CASSQVGNQPQHF.

V gene TRBV5-6 combines with J gene TRBJ2-2, with D possibly being TRBD1 (6 bases). CDR3 length equals 14 residues. Germline CDR1 is SGHDT and CDR2 is YYEEEE. Trimming removed 4 bases from V and 6 bases from J, with 13 bases in between. CDR3 in amino acids: CASSHPDSPGELFF. For the CDR3, the DNA is TGTGCCAGCAGCCATCCGGACAGCCCCGGGGAGCTGTTTTTT.